This T cell receptor (beta chain) was recorded in a study of response to subunit inactivated influenza vaccine listed by TCRdb under 2018. Regarding the complete study: Deep quantitative T cell receptor repertoire profiling was used in the study to track responses to a trivalent subunit inactivated influenza vaccine. The study at large found these results: The authors proposed that each seasonal influenza vaccination may bring in only a limited number of new T cells.

Taken from the germline V gene, the CDR1 and CDR2 loops are SGHTA and FQGNSA. V and J are truncated by 2 bases and 4 bases respectively, leaving an intervening sequence of 17 bases. The CDR3 covers 16 residues, taking in both the cysteine and the phenylalanine. Only the CDR3 region is kept as DNA, spanning 48 bases read in frame from base 1. On this clonotype: Its antigen is not yet known. No base quality values were provided; no much bigger clone lies one nucleotide off.

Libraries were prepared through RT-PCR. Sequencing was performed on an Illumina HiSeq 2500. TCRdb reworked the public reads: Q25 trimming with fastp, MiXCR clone assembly, productive beta chains retained. Identical CDR3 proteins give one entry, which carries the most common genes and DNA. This sample is represented by some 800,000 distinct CDR3 sequences; 21% of them were singletons. The ten biggest clones cover roughly 10% of the sample. The rearrangement combines TRBV7-2 with TRBJ2-5; the D gene is perhaps TRBD1, from 5 matching bases. This specimen was PBMCs from blood, taken more than 4 days after vaccination. This sequence originates from a man over 45 who received an inactivated influenza vaccine. Donor details come from another sample of the same person, matched by shared clones. The CDR3 here reads CASSLQGTPLGETQYF. Here is the DNA: TGTGCCAGCAGCTTACAGGGTACCCCCCTTGGAGAGACCCAGTACTTC.